The rows below give T cell receptor beta chains drawn from one sample of a study of shared clonotypes between healthy human individuals. Produced via immunoSEQ multiplex PCR; TCRdb's table is partial and in-frame only. The sample shows roughly 700,000 clones, 90% of them seen only once. Specimen: memory CD8+ T cells from PBMCs. All receptors derive from a man between 18 and 29 years old in good health. Some clones in this sample may be carry-over from other donors' samples. The CDR3 runs from the conserved cysteine through the conserved F or W. The D gene is left open where the match is weak. A clone size is listed for some rows: how often the clone was seen (once, few, many), or a class if it is expanded.

d_gene: NA; v_gene: TRBV4-3; abundance: once; j_gene: TRBJ2-1; CDR3aa: CASSQERGWGNEQFF; CDR3nt: TGCGCCAGCAGCCAAGAGAGGGGATGGGGCAATGAGCAGTTCTTC
d_gene: TRBD2; v_gene: TRBV4-2; abundance: NA; j_gene: TRBJ2-7; CDR3aa: CASSQVGLAGGSEDEQYF; CDR3nt: TGTGCCAGCAGCCAAGTGGGACTAGCGGGAGGGTCAGAGGACGAGCAGTACTTC
d_gene: NA; v_gene: TRBV5-1; abundance: NA; j_gene: TRBJ2-7; CDR3aa: CASSLGGKGIGYEQYF; CDR3nt: TGCGCCAGCAGCTTGGGTGGAAAGGGGATCGGCTACGAGCAGTACTTC
d_gene: NA; v_gene: TRBV6-1; abundance: NA; j_gene: TRBJ2-7; CDR3aa: CASSPWGDSPYEQYF; CDR3nt: TGTGCCAGCAGCCCCTGGGGGGACAGTCCCTACGAGCAGTACTTC
d_gene: NA; v_gene: TRBV7-9; abundance: few; j_gene: TRBJ1-1; CDR3aa: CASSLPGPVNTEAFF; CDR3nt: TGTGCCAGCAGCCTACCGGGACCCGTGAACACTGAAGCTTTCTTT
d_gene: NA; v_gene: TRBV6-1; abundance: NA; j_gene: TRBJ2-3; CDR3aa: CAGGFRTDTQYF; CDR3nt: TGTGCCGGAGGGTTCCGCACAGATACGCAGTATTTT
d_gene: NA; v_gene: TRBV7-2; abundance: NA; j_gene: TRBJ1-2; CDR3aa: CASSSGTSYTF; CDR3nt: TGTGCCAGCAGTTCCGGGACTAGCTACACCTTC
d_gene: TRBD1; v_gene: TRBV25-1; abundance: once; j_gene: TRBJ1-4; CDR3aa: CASSELDRGHEKLFF; CDR3nt: TGTGCCAGCAGTGAACTGGACAGGGGGCATGAAAAACTGTTTTTT
d_gene: TRBD1; v_gene: TRBV5-1; abundance: NA; j_gene: TRBJ2-7; CDR3aa: CASSLYRGRKDGEKAANPYEQYF; CDR3nt: TGCGCCAGCAGCTTGTACAGGGGGCGAAAGGACGGAGAAAAAGCCGCTAACCCCTACGAGCAGTACTTC
d_gene: NA; v_gene: TRBV6-6; abundance: NA; j_gene: TRBJ2-2; CDR3aa: CASSYPSGELFF; CDR3nt: TGTGCCAGCAGTTACCCCAGCGGGGAGCTGTTTTTT
d_gene: NA; v_gene: TRBV5-6; abundance: NA; j_gene: TRBJ1-1; CDR3aa: CASSSGGSTEAFF; CDR3nt: TGTGCCAGCAGCTCCGGGGGAAGCACTGAAGCTTTCTTT
d_gene: NA; v_gene: TRBV7-9; abundance: NA; j_gene: TRBJ2-7; CDR3aa: CASSPRRGPEQYF; CDR3nt: TGTGCCAGCAGCCCCAGACGGGGTCCCGAGCAGTACTTC
d_gene: NA; v_gene: TRBV7-9; abundance: NA; j_gene: TRBJ2-7; CDR3aa: CASSHDHYYEQYF; CDR3nt: TGTGCCAGCAGCCATGACCATTACTACGAGCAGTACTTC
d_gene: TRBD2; v_gene: TRBV4-3; abundance: once; j_gene: TRBJ2-1; CDR3aa: CASTSGRFSYNEQFF; CDR3nt: TGCGCCAGTACTAGCGGGAGGTTTTCCTACAATGAGCAGTTCTTC
d_gene: TRBD1; v_gene: TRBV7-8; abundance: NA; j_gene: TRBJ2-1; CDR3aa: CASSRGQGPYNEQFF; CDR3nt: TGTGCCAGCAGCCGTGGACAGGGCCCCTACAATGAGCAGTTCTTC
d_gene: NA; v_gene: TRBV6-1; abundance: NA; j_gene: TRBJ2-7; CDR3aa: CASSPSFSQGYF; CDR3nt: TGTGCCAGCAGTCCATCCTTTTCCCAGGGGTACTTC
d_gene: NA; v_gene: TRBV5-4; abundance: NA; j_gene: TRBJ2-5; CDR3aa: CASRFRDTQETQYF; CDR3nt: TGTGCCAGCAGATTCCGGGACACCCAAGAGACCCAGTACTTC
d_gene: TRBD2; v_gene: TRBV9; abundance: NA; j_gene: TRBJ2-2; CDR3aa: CASSGPTWGLAATGELFF; CDR3nt: TGTGCCAGCAGCGGACCGACATGGGGACTAGCGGCCACCGGGGAGCTGTTTTTT
d_gene: NA; v_gene: TRBV29-1; abundance: NA; j_gene: TRBJ2-2; CDR3aa: CSVEVSNTGELFF; CDR3nt: TGCAGCGTTGAGGTTTCGAACACCGGGGAGCTGTTTTTT
d_gene: NA; v_gene: TRBV6-5; abundance: once; j_gene: TRBJ2-7; CDR3aa: CASSSTAYEQYF; CDR3nt: TGTGCCAGCAGTTCCACAGCTTACGAGCAGTACTTC
d_gene: NA; v_gene: TRBV15; abundance: NA; j_gene: TRBJ2-7; CDR3aa: CATSKDRYEQYF; CDR3nt: TGTGCCACCAGCAAAGACAGGTACGAGCAGTACTTC
d_gene: NA; v_gene: TRBV13; abundance: NA; j_gene: TRBJ2-7; CDR3aa: CASSPPAGFYEQYF; CDR3nt: TGTGCCAGCAGCCCACCGGCCGGATTCTACGAGCAGTACTTC
d_gene: TRBD1; v_gene: TRBV15; abundance: NA; j_gene: TRBJ1-1; CDR3aa: CATTGTGGMNTEAFF; CDR3nt: TGTGCCACCACTGGGACAGGGGGCATGAACACTGAAGCTTTCTTT
d_gene: TRBD2; v_gene: TRBV7-8; abundance: NA; j_gene: TRBJ2-1; CDR3aa: CASSPLAGNSYNEQFF; CDR3nt: TGTGCCAGCAGCCCCCTAGCGGGTAACTCCTACAATGAGCAGTTCTTC
d_gene: TRBD1; v_gene: TRBV6-1; abundance: NA; j_gene: TRBJ1-5; CDR3aa: CASSADRGRTQPQHF; CDR3nt: TGTGCCAGCAGTGCCGACAGGGGGAGGACTCAGCCCCAGCATTTT
d_gene: NA; v_gene: TRBV5-4; abundance: NA; j_gene: TRBJ2-7; CDR3aa: CASSLEPGSEQYF; CDR3nt: TGTGCCAGCAGCTTGGAGCCGGGAAGCGAGCAGTACTTC
d_gene: NA; v_gene: TRBV6-5; abundance: NA; j_gene: TRBJ2-1; CDR3aa: CASSYSSRGAYNEQFF; CDR3nt: TGTGCCAGCAGTTACTCGAGCAGGGGGGCCTACAATGAGCAGTTCTTC
d_gene: NA; v_gene: TRBV9; abundance: NA; j_gene: TRBJ1-1; CDR3aa: CASSVVGVFSTEAFF; CDR3nt: TGTGCCAGCAGCGTAGTAGGAGTGTTTAGCACTGAAGCTTTCTTT
d_gene: TRBD2; v_gene: TRBV29-1; abundance: NA; j_gene: TRBJ2-7; CDR3aa: CSVVGLAGGTPSYEQYF; CDR3nt: TGCAGCGTTGTAGGACTAGCGGGCGGAACTCCCTCCTACGAGCAGTACTTC
d_gene: NA; v_gene: TRBV9; abundance: NA; j_gene: TRBJ1-2; CDR3aa: CASSVGGYGYTF; CDR3nt: TGTGCCAGCAGCGTAGGAGGGTATGGCTACACCTTC
d_gene: NA; v_gene: TRBV9; abundance: NA; j_gene: TRBJ2-7; CDR3aa: CASSPGAGRSYEQYF; CDR3nt: TGTGCCAGCAGCCCCGGTGCAGGGCGCAGCTACGAGCAGTACTTC
d_gene: TRBD2; v_gene: TRBV15; abundance: NA; j_gene: TRBJ2-1; CDR3aa: CATSRVAGGANEQFF; CDR3nt: TGTGCCACCAGCAGAGTAGCGGGAGGGGCCAATGAGCAGTTCTTC
d_gene: TRBD2; v_gene: TRBV13; abundance: NA; j_gene: TRBJ2-1; CDR3aa: CASSPGLAGDDEQFF; CDR3nt: TGTGCCAGCAGCCCGGGACTAGCGGGAGACGATGAGCAGTTCTTC
d_gene: NA; v_gene: TRBV4-3; abundance: NA; j_gene: TRBJ2-2; CDR3aa: CASSQDRRGELFF; CDR3nt: TGCGCCAGCAGCCAAGATCGACGCGGGGAGCTGTTTTTT
d_gene: TRBD1; v_gene: TRBV5-1; abundance: NA; j_gene: TRBJ2-7; CDR3aa: CASSLGGAGYEQYF; CDR3nt: TGCGCCAGCAGCCTAGGGGGCGCTGGGTACGAGCAGTACTTC
d_gene: NA; v_gene: TRBV28; abundance: NA; j_gene: TRBJ1-5; CDR3aa: CASSFSRGFNQPQHF; CDR3nt: TGTGCCAGCAGTTTTTCTAGGGGGTTCAATCAGCCCCAGCATTTT
d_gene: NA; v_gene: TRBV7-9; abundance: once; j_gene: TRBJ1-4; CDR3aa: CASSFETDPNEKLFF; CDR3nt: TGTGCCAGCAGCTTTGAGACAGACCCTAATGAAAAACTGTTTTTT
d_gene: NA; v_gene: TRBV4-2; abundance: NA; j_gene: TRBJ2-3; CDR3aa: CASSPGRGDTQYF; CDR3nt: TGTGCCAGCAGCCCTGGCCGGGGGGATACGCAGTATTTT
d_gene: TRBD1; v_gene: TRBV27; abundance: NA; j_gene: TRBJ1-1; CDR3aa: CASSSRTGAGTEAFF; CDR3nt: TGTGCCAGCAGTTCCCGGACAGGGGCAGGCACTGAAGCTTTCTTT
d_gene: NA; v_gene: TRBV6-5; abundance: few; j_gene: TRBJ1-1; CDR3aa: CASSYGGTEAFF; CDR3nt: TGTGCCAGCAGTTACGGGGGTACTGAAGCTTTCTTT
d_gene: TRBD2; v_gene: TRBV15; abundance: NA; j_gene: TRBJ2-1; CDR3aa: CATSRGLADDNEQFF; CDR3nt: TGTGCCACCAGCAGAGGTCTAGCGGATGACAATGAGCAGTTCTTC
d_gene: NA; v_gene: TRBV27; abundance: NA; j_gene: TRBJ1-1; CDR3aa: CASSPSAGHQNTEAFF; CDR3nt: TGTGCCAGCAGCCCGTCGGCGGGACACCAGAACACTGAAGCTTTCTTT